The entry below gives a single T cell receptor (beta chain) sequence along with its context. The antigen is unknown. This sample was included in a study of graft-versus-host responses after intestinal transplantation. Turning to the study itself: Grafts that recipients had were multivisceral, liver-intestinal, or isolated intestinal transplants. Anti-thymocyte globulin induction was given to all recipients, followed by tacrolimus and steroids for around 3 years.

Profiling relied on immunoSEQ multiplex PCR, and the TCRdb table lists in-frame clones only, not all of them. The sample holds approximately 77,000 clones, 70% to 90% seen once. Study-wide findings and caveats: Declining HvG levels early post-transplant were linked to peak circulating GvH clone levels. The authors found GvH clones in recipient marrow, some appearing first in ileum or blood.

Per the germline V gene, CDR1 is MDHEN and CDR2 is SYDVKM. The V gene lost 4 bases and the J gene lost 6 bases, with 12 bases spanning the gap. The CDR3 is 14 amino acids. The V gene is TRBV28, the J gene TRBJ2-2; D may be TRBD1 (5 bases). This clonotype originated in a human donor who received an intestinal transplant. The material was unstimulated CD4+ T cells sorted from spleen or lymph node cells, obtained before intestinal transplant. The CDR3 DNA reads as TGTGCCAGCAGTTCTCAGGGATTAGCCGGGGAGCTGTTTTTT. This encodes CASSSQGLAGELFF. The variable domain in full, with the rest retrieved from reference TRBV28 and TRBJ2-2, is DVKVTQSSRYLVKRTGEKVFLECVQDMDHENMFWYRQDPGLGLRLIYFSYDVKMKEKGDIPEGYSVSREKKERFSLILESASTNQTSMYLCASSSQGLAGELFFGEGSRLTVL.